Below, 26 T cell receptor beta chains from the same sample are listed, as sequenced in a study of spatial heterogeneity in lung cancer. TCRdb fed the 5' RACE reads into MiXCR, producing one record per CDR3 protein. In the table there are 2,500 to 3,000 distinct CDR3 sequences, roughly 8.5% of which are singletons. Time point: sample taken at primary tumor resection. Whole RNA, which was extracted from tumor, nontumor lung tissue or frozen PBMC, was sequenced without any cell sorting. Sequences were derived from normal lung tissue next to the tumor, sampled at surgery. The receptors were gathered from a male donor with early-stage non-small cell lung cancer.

Turning to this clonotype: Little can be read into the size of this beta chain, an off-target read in a library designed for alpha chains. The chain has TRBV28 and TRBJ2-7; 8 bases are shared with TRBD1. The CDR3 is made up of 14 amino acids. Germline V gene sequence: CDR1 MDHEN, CDR2 SYDVKM. With 3 bases clipped from V and 1 base from J, the junction kept 2 bases outside the gene matches. The CDR3 nucleotides read TGTGCCAGCAGTTTGGGGGACAGGTCCTACGAGCAGTACTTC. Its translation: CASSLGDRSYEQYF. Looking up the rest from reference TRBV28 and TRBJ2-7 gives the full variable domain: DVKVTQSSRYLVKRTGEKVFLECVQDMDHENMFWYRQDPGLGLRLIYFSYDVKMKEKGDIPEGYSVSREKKERFSLILESASTNQTSMYLCASSLGDRSYEQYFGPGTRLTVT.

In its sample, this clonotype is medium-sized. A junction boundary mismatches the germline segment, possibly from a read error. Because this beta chain is a stray read in a library intended to capture alpha chains, its abundance should not be given much weight. This chain joins TRBV20-1 and TRBJ2-5; 9 nucleotides line up with TRBD2. Germline CDR1 is DFQATT and CDR2 is SNEGSKA (reference sequence). There are 12 residues in the CDR3. The CDR3: CRASGNQETQYF. The CDR3 DNA is TGCAGGGCTAGCGGGAACCAAGAGACCCAGTACTTC.

About this clonotype itself: Since the library was made to target alpha chains, this beta chain is a stray read and its abundance is not meaningful. The V gene is TRBV6-5, the J gene TRBJ2-3; 7 bases are a match to TRBD2. Per the germline V gene, CDR1 is MNHEY and CDR2 is SVGAGI. V was clipped by 0 bases and J by 2 bases; unmatched bases: 2. The CDR3 covers 15 residues. The CDR3 here is CASSYSGGNTDTQYF. The CDR3 DNA sequence: TGTGCCAGCAGTTACTCCGGGGGGAACACAGATACGCAGTATTTT.

This clonotype is medium-sized (0.01 to 0.1%) by share. This beta chain is an off-target read within a library intended for alpha chains, so its frequency means little. This chain connects TRBV7-3 to TRBJ2-1, with TRBD1 matching over 9 bases. The CDR3 loop spans 15 amino acids. Germline V gene lookup returns CDR1 SGHTA and CDR2 FQGTGA. Germline trimming cut 2 bases from V and 4 bases from J; bases unmatched to any gene: 3. CDR3 loop: CASSLDRGVYNEQFF. The CDR3 DNA reads TGTGCCAGCAGCTTAGACAGGGGGGTATACAATGAGCAGTTCTTC.

This clonotype was recorded at least ten times. As an off-target read in a library built for alpha chains, this beta chain has a frequency of little significance. The CDR3 DNA sequence: TGTGCCAGCAGCGAGGACAGGGGGAGACAGTACTTC. It specifies CASSEDRGRQYF. The chain combines TRBV7-8 with TRBJ2-7; 10 bases fit TRBD1. J was trimmed by 10 bases and V by 5 bases; bases with no gene match: 5. This CDR3 has 12 residues. The germline CDR1 and CDR2 sequences are SGHVS and FQNEAQ.

In its sample, this clonotype is medium-sized. This beta chain was picked up by a library intended for alpha chains and is off target, so its count carries little meaning. The CDR3 protein is CSVDGTGGKDTQYF. CDR3 nucleotides: TGCAGCGTTGACGGGACAGGGGGCAAGGATACGCAGTATTTT. The chain couples TRBV29-1 to TRBJ2-3; 12 nucleotides agree with TRBD1. CDR3 size: 14 residues. CDR1 and CDR2 from the germline V gene are SQVTM and ANQGSEA. V trimming: 3 bases; J trimming: 6 bases; junction bases outside the gene matches: 4.

Judged by abundance, this clonotype is medium-sized. This beta chain is a stray read from a library made for alpha chains; its abundance is not meaningful. The CDR3, as DNA: TGCAGTGCCCGAGACGGAGGGGTCGGCACAGATACGCAGTATTTT. Translated: CSARDGGVGTDTQYF. The genes are TRBV20-1 and TRBJ2-3, with TRBD2 as a possible D gene (6 bases). With 6 bases removed from V and 1 base from J, the gap between germline ends came to 17 bases. Looked up from germline, CDR1 is DFQATT and CDR2 is SNEGSKA (reference sequence). CDR3 length equals 15 residues.

This clonotype was seen many times. This beta chain is off target for a library built for alpha chains, so its abundance means little. Here the CDR3 reads CASSYAGTGTAKNIQYF. CDR3 sequence (DNA): TGTGCCAGCAGTTATGCCGGGACAGGGACAGCCAAAAACATTCAGTACTTC. The chain joins TRBV6-5 to TRBJ2-4; 9 bases are a match to TRBD1. With 3 bases clipped from V and 0 bases from J, the junction kept 6 bases outside the gene matches. Looked up from germline, CDR1 is MNHEY and CDR2 is SVGAGI. The CDR3 extends over 17 amino acids.

Judged by abundance, this clonotype is medium-sized. Because the library targeted alpha chains, this beta chain is an off-target read whose size means little. The rearrangement uses TRBV11-2 and TRBJ2-1; maybe TRBD2 (5 bases). The germline V gene encodes CDR1 SGHAT and CDR2 FQNNGV. The CDR3 has 15 amino acids. V was clipped by 7 bases and J by 0 bases, with 13 bases between them. The CDR3 DNA reads TGTGCCAGCAAAAGTAGCGTAAGCTCCTACAATGAGCAGTTCTTC. This sequence encodes CASKSSVSSYNEQFF.

This clonotype has a count of ten or more. This beta chain represents an off-target read in a library built for alpha chains; its size is of limited meaning. This chain joins TRBV6-5 and TRBJ2-5; the match to TRBD1 covers 7 bases. J was trimmed by 4 bases and V by 5 bases; bases with no gene match: 7. CDR3 length: 14 amino acids. Per germline, CDR1 MNHEY and CDR2 SVGAGI. The CDR3 nucleotides read TGTGCCAGCAGTCCACAAGGGGGCAGAGAGACCCAGTACTTC. Protein: CASSPQGGRETQYF.

This clonotype has at least ten counts. Since the library was made to target alpha chains, this beta chain is a stray read and its abundance is not meaningful. The chain is built from TRBV5-6 and TRBJ2-1, with D maybe TRBD2 (6 bases). The length of the CDR3 is 16 residues. V was pared by 2 bases and J by 7 bases, with 19 bases between. Per the germline V gene, CDR1 is SGHDT and CDR2 is YYEEEE. CDR3 region: CASSFWRQGGGNEQFF. The CDR3 region has the DNA TGTGCCAGCAGCTTTTGGCGGCAGGGTGGGGGGAATGAGCAGTTCTTC.

This clonotype is deemed medium-sized. In a library made to pick up alpha chains, this beta chain is a stray read with a size that means little. The chain couples TRBV29-1 to TRBJ1-5; 9 positions agree with TRBD1. The trim removed 0 bases at V and 4 bases at J, leaving 1 base unmatched. There are 14 residues in the CDR3. Per germline, CDR1 SQVTM and CDR2 ANQGSEA. Written as DNA, the CDR3 is TGCAGCGTTGAAGAGACAGGGGGGAATCAGCCCCAGCATTTT. Its protein product is CSVEETGGNQPQHF.

Comment on this clonotype: A library made for alpha chains picked up this beta chain off target, so its size means little. The chain has TRBV5-1 and TRBJ1-6; D possibly corresponds to TRBD1 (5 bases). The CDR3 spans 14 residues. Germline assignment: CDR1 SGHRS and CDR2 YFSETQ. V lost 4 bases to trimming and J lost 11 bases, with 16 bases between them. The CDR3 DNA is TGCGCCAGCAGCCTCCAGGTGGAAGGGGCACCCCTCCACTTT. The encoded protein is CASSLQVEGAPLHF.

This clonotype is categorized as medium-sized. Since it is a stray read in a library aimed at alpha chains, this beta chain has a size that is not meaningful. This chain uses TRBV5-5 with TRBJ2-7; D remains ambiguous. Germline V lookup: CDR1 SGHKS, CDR2 YYEKEE (reference sequence). V lost 1 base to trimming and J lost 5 bases, with 13 bases between them. The CDR3 is made up of 14 amino acids. The CDR3 DNA follows: TGTGCCAGCAGCTTGAGACCGCCCAGTAACGAGCAGTACTTC. Translated, it gives CASSLRPPSNEQYF.

By proportion, this clonotype is medium-sized. Little can be read into the size of this beta chain, an off-target read in a library designed for alpha chains. This sequence joins TRBV2 and TRBJ2-5; 8 bases align to TRBD2. CDR1 and CDR2 from the germline V gene are SNHLY and FYNNEI. CDR3 length: 13 residues. V dropped 7 bases and J dropped 7; count of bases not matched to a gene: 8. CDR3 sequence (DNA): TGTGCCAGCACCGGGACTAGTCTGGTGACCCAGTACTTC. This gives the protein CASTGTSLVTQYF.

This clonotype is classed as medium-sized. Relative to the germline gene, one junction end is altered; a read error may explain this. With the library built for alpha chains, this beta chain is off target and its frequency is not meaningful. V is TRBV27 and J is TRBJ2-7; TRBD2 matches 12 bases. Germline V gene sequence: CDR1 MNHEY, CDR2 SMNVEV (reference sequence). The length of the CDR3 is 20 residues. The CDR3: CTSSLYPRLAGDPIGDEQYF. For the CDR3, the DNA is TGCACCAGCAGTTTATACCCTCGACTAGCGGGAGATCCGATCGGGGACGAGCAGTACTTC.

Within the sample, this clonotype is medium-sized. This beta chain represents an off-target read in a library built for alpha chains; its size is of limited meaning. The chain carries TRBV20-1 and TRBJ2-2, with TRBD2 matching over 12 bases. V shed 1 base and J 7 bases; nucleotides not matched to a gene: 7. Germline V lookup: CDR1 DFQATT, CDR2 SNEGSKA (reference sequence). The CDR3 is 16 residues long. The CDR3 protein is CSARGLAGGRVGELFF. The CDR3 DNA sequence: TGCAGTGCTAGAGGGCTAGCGGGAGGGCGCGTCGGGGAGCTGTTTTTT.

This clonotype is categorized as medium-sized. As an off-target read in a library built for alpha chains, this beta chain has a frequency of little significance. This CDR3 reads CSVEATTVYNEQFF. CDR3 DNA sequence: TGCAGCGTTGAGGCTACAACAGTCTACAATGAGCAGTTCTTC. The chain joins TRBV29-1 to TRBJ2-1; D unclear. From germline, CDR1 is SQVTM and CDR2 ANQGSEA. V lost 3 bases and J lost 3, with 12 bases in between. CDR3 length: 14 amino acids.

This clonotype rates as medium-sized. Since it is a stray read in a library aimed at alpha chains, this beta chain has a size that is not meaningful. The chain employs TRBV11-2 and TRBJ1-1; tentatively, D is TRBD1 (5 bases). The CDR3 length is 12 residues. In germline, CDR1 is SGHAT, CDR2 FQNNGV. Between the trimmed V and J ends, which lost 2 bases and 8 bases, there was a span of 9 bases. This chain's CDR3 is CASSLQGLEAFF. DNA of the CDR3: TGTGCCAGCAGCTTACAGGGATTAGAAGCTTTCTTT.

Relative to its sample, this clonotype is medium-sized. This beta chain represents an off-target read in a library built for alpha chains; its size is of limited meaning. The V and J genes are TRBV24-1 and TRBJ2-5, with a tentative D call TRBD2 (6 bases). Trimming left V 4 bases short and J 5 bases short, with 16 bases between. Germline V CDR1 and CDR2: KGHDR, SFDVKD. CDR3 size: 15 residues. CDR3 nucleotide sequence: TGTGCCACCAGTGACGACGGGACTGCCCTCGAGACCCAGTACTTC. It encodes CATSDDGTALETQYF.

This clonotype was picked up many times. For a library built for alpha chains, this beta chain is a stray read; little rests on its size. This chain links TRBV2 with TRBJ2-2, with 12 bases fitting TRBD2. Germline-derived CDR1 and CDR2 are SNHLY and FYNNEI. Trimming at V came to 6 bases and at J to 10 bases, leaving 9 bases not matched to a gene. CDR3 length equals 15 residues. In DNA, the CDR3 is TGTGCCAGCAGACCTACTAGCGGGAGGCTCGTGGAGCTGTTTTTT. This translates into CASRPTSGRLVELFF.

By its share, this clonotype is medium-sized (0.01 to 0.1%). This beta chain is a stray sequence in a library constructed for alpha chains; its clone size is not meaningful. The chain is built from TRBV28 and TRBJ1-1; D is undetermined. The germline V gene encodes CDR1 MDHEN and CDR2 SYDVKM. CDR3 length equals 13 residues. V was cut by 4 bases and J by 5 bases, with 11 bases left in between. The CDR3 loop is CASSYAWGTEAFF. CDR3 in DNA: TGTGCCAGCAGTTACGCTTGGGGTACTGAAGCTTTCTTT.

A note on this clonotype: This beta chain slipped into a library made for alpha chains as a stray read, so its size is not meaningful. The genes are TRBV5-6 and TRBJ2-7; D gene unclear. CDR3 length equals 15 residues. Looked up from germline, CDR1 is SGHDT and CDR2 is YYEEEE. V shed 1 base and J shed 3 bases, with 14 bases lying between them. The CDR3 sequence is CASSLNPKGGYEQYF. The CDR3 nucleotides are TGTGCCAGCAGCTTGAACCCCAAAGGCGGCTACGAGCAGTACTTC. Using reference TRBV5-6 and TRBJ2-7 for the parts outside the CDR3, the full variable domain is DAGVTQSPTHLIKTRGQQVTLRCSPKSGHDTVSWYQQALGQGPQFIFQYYEEEERQRGNFPDRFSGHQFPNYSSELNVNALLLGDSALYLCASSLNPKGGYEQYFGPGTRLTVT.

This clonotype occurred once. For a library built for alpha chains, this beta chain is a stray read; little rests on its size. The chain recombines TRBV29-1 with TRBJ2-5; D possibly matches TRBD1 or TRBD2 (5 bases each). Germline V gene data show CDR1 as SQVTM and CDR2 as ANQGSEA. V lost 4 bases, J lost 2 bases, and 11 bases lay in between. This CDR3 comprises 13 residues. Here the CDR3 DNA reads TGCAGCGTTGCCCGGGACGGGCAAGAGACCCAGTACTTC. Its protein product is CSVARDGQETQYF.

This clonotype was detected ten times or more. Because this beta chain is a stray read in a library intended to capture alpha chains, its abundance should not be given much weight. V and J are TRBV5-6 and TRBJ2-3; D gene unclear. Germline lookup yields CDR1 SGHDT and CDR2 YYEEEE. There are 14 residues in the CDR3. V was shortened by 6 bases and J by 2 bases, with 13 bases between the two germline ends. The CDR3 bases are TGTGCCAGCACCCTCTGGCACTTCACAGATACGCAGTATTTT. This translates into CASTLWHFTDTQYF.

This clonotype was counted ten times or more. Since it is a stray read in a library aimed at alpha chains, this beta chain has a size that is not meaningful. The CDR3 reads CASSEARARAGTDTQYF. The CDR3 DNA follows: TGTGCCAGCAGTGAAGCCCGGGCGAGGGCGGGCACAGATACGCAGTATTTT. This chain joins TRBV2 and TRBJ2-3, with D maybe TRBD2 (5 bases). Germline V gene sequence: CDR1 SNHLY, CDR2 FYNNEI. This CDR3 contains 17 residues. Trimming stripped 0 bases from V and 1 base from J, with 14 bases between.